The 15 T cell receptor beta chains below all came from one sample that was sequenced in a study of blood T cells in healthy people across ages (dated by TCRdb to the mid-2010s). The library was generated by 5' RACE. Sequencing relied on an Illumina HiSeq 2500. A second PCR of about 6 to 11 cycles was performed with a sample-barcoded 5' primer and a J-beta primer mix. The public sequencing data were trimmed at Q25 with fastp and processed into clonotypes with MiXCR by TCRdb, which kept only in-frame beta chains. Each record represents a unique CDR3 protein, reported with the most common genes and DNA among its rows. This sample has 1.5 million to 1.9 million distinct CDR3 sequences in its table, and less than 45% of those were observed once. The ten largest clones take up just over 4% of the sample. The specimen sequenced was blood. These receptors came from a young woman in good health.

Only one count was recorded for this clonotype. CDR3 DNA: TGCAGTGCTCGCGGGACAGGGCTTGGGGCCTCCTACGAGCAGTACTTC. Protein sequence: CSARGTGLGASYEQYF. The J gene is TRBJ2-7, the V gene TRBV20-1; TRBD1 matches at 9 bases. The CDR3 has 16 residues. J gave up 0 bases and V 5 bases, and 11 bases lay outside the gene matches. Germline V gene sequence: CDR1 DFQATT, CDR2 SNEGSKA (reference sequence).

This clonotype showed up just a few times. V gene TRBV5-1 combines with J gene TRBJ2-1, with D perhaps matching TRBD2 (6 bases). V lost 5 bases and J lost 6, with 18 bases in between. Germline CDR1 SGHRS, CDR2 YFSETQ. The CDR3 is made up of 15 amino acids. CDR3 in amino acids: CASRDPGDQINEQFF. As DNA, the CDR3 is TGCGCCAGCAGGGATCCGGGAGACCAAATCAATGAGCAGTTCTTC.

This chain uses TRBV2 with TRBJ2-3; 7 bases align to TRBD2. The CDR3 is 16 amino acids. J gave up 3 bases and V 6 bases, and 12 bases lay outside the gene matches. Per the germline V gene, CDR1 is SNHLY and CDR2 is FYNNEI. The CDR3 protein is CASSDVGLTGTDTQYF. The CDR3, as DNA: TGTGCCAGCAGCGATGTGGGACTAACGGGGACAGATACGCAGTATTTT.

This chain joins TRBV10-3 and TRBJ2-1; D is unresolved. Germline V gene sequence: CDR1 ENHRY, CDR2 SYGVKD. This CDR3 is 11 amino acids long. With 10 bases removed from V and 6 bases from J, the gap between germline ends came to 10 bases. CDR3 sequence (DNA): TGTGCCACGGGTGCACTCAATGAGCAGTTCTTC. Translation: CATGALNEQFF.

This clonotype has only a few counts. The chain has TRBV6-2 or TRBV6-3 and TRBJ1-1, with unresolved D. CDR3 length: 14 residues. Trimming removed 3 bases from V and 6 bases from J, with 14 bases in between. The germline V gene has CDR1 MNHEY and CDR2 SVGEGT. CDR3 nucleotides: TGTGCCAGCAGTTATGGGAACCGAGCGGCTGAAGCTTTCTTT. Protein sequence: CASSYGNRAAEAFF.

The chain uses TRBV9 and TRBJ2-7; D is unresolved. The CDR3 is 12 residues long. Germline CDR1 is SGDLS and CDR2 is YYNGEE. V was pared by 3 bases and J by 7 bases, with 11 bases between. CDR3 in amino acids: CASSGPWGEQYF. The CDR3 nucleotides are TGTGCCAGCAGCGGGCCGTGGGGAGAGCAGTACTTC.

This clonotype came up a few times. The rearrangement uses TRBV12-3 or TRBV12-4 and TRBJ2-5; D uncertain. V lost 3 bases and J 3 bases, leaving 11 bases between the germline ends. The CDR3 covers 14 residues. DNA of the CDR3: TGTGCCAGCAGTTTCAGGAGCTACAAAGAGACCCAGTACTTC. This sequence encodes CASSFRSYKETQYF.

The chain is built from TRBV25-1 and TRBJ2-1; 7 bases fit TRBD1. Looked up from germline, CDR1 is MGHDK and CDR2 is SYGVNS. The CDR3 is 13 residues long. The junction had 2 bases not matched to a gene; V was cut back by 6 bases and J by 3 bases. The CDR3 DNA follows: TGTGCCAGCAGACAGGGGTACTACAATGAGCAGTTCTTC. Translation: CASRQGYYNEQFF.

The V call is TRBV7-9, the J call TRBJ2-7; either TRBD1 or TRBD2 may fit D (5 bases each). This CDR3 has 16 amino acids. Germline values: CDR1 SEHNR, CDR2 FQNEAQ (reference sequence). Deletions cut 6 bases from V and 2 bases from J, with 20 bases between. CDR3: CASRAEDGAGAYEQYF. Written as DNA, the CDR3 is TGTGCCAGCAGAGCTGAAGACGGGGCTGGAGCCTACGAGCAGTACTTC.

The table lists this clonotype with a few counts. The chain has TRBV20-1 and TRBJ2-5; TRBD1 matches 7 bases. With V trimmed by 6 bases and J by 4 bases, 11 bases remained unmatched. Germline lookup yields CDR1 DFQATT and CDR2 SNEGSKA (reference sequence). This CDR3 has 14 residues. CDR3 amino acids: CSARTADRAETQYF. The CDR3 DNA reads as TGCAGTGCCCGGACAGCTGACAGGGCAGAGACCCAGTACTTC.

This chain joins TRBV20-1 and TRBJ2-5; D might be TRBD1 or TRBD2, each matching 5 bases. Germline V gene lookup returns CDR1 DFQATT and CDR2 SNEGSKA (reference sequence). V lost 3 bases and J lost 2, with 16 bases in between. The CDR3 length is 15 residues. This CDR3 is CSARGDDSLQETQYF. As DNA, the CDR3 is TGCAGTGCTAGGGGGGACGATTCACTTCAAGAGACCCAGTACTTC.

The V call is TRBV29-1, the J call TRBJ2-3, with D tentatively TRBD1 (6 bases). Germline V gene lookup returns CDR1 SQVTM and CDR2 ANQGSEA. The V end lost 1 base, the J end lost 4 bases, and 9 bases lay between the germline ends. The CDR3 consists of 13 residues. CDR3 residues: CSVEGNRADTQYF. Written as DNA, the CDR3 is TGCAGCGTTGAAGGGAACAGGGCAGATACGCAGTATTTT.

This clonotype was detected once. V is TRBV14 and J is TRBJ1-2; 9 bases fit TRBD1. This CDR3 region has 16 residues. The germline V gene encodes CDR1 SGHDN and CDR2 FVKESK. J lost 4 bases, V lost 1 base, and 7 bases had no gene match. As DNA, the CDR3 is TGTGCCAGCAGCCAAGTGACGGGACAGGGCCCCTATGGCTACACCTTC. Its protein is CASSQVTGQGPYGYTF.

CDR3 amino acids: CASSELAVNEQFF. CDR3 nucleotides: TGTGCCAGCAGCGAGCTAGCGGTGAATGAGCAGTTCTTC. The chain links TRBV7-2 to TRBJ2-1; 7 nucleotides line up with TRBD2. There are 13 residues in the CDR3. Germline CDR1 reads SGHTA; CDR2 reads FQGNSA. Trimming removed 5 bases from V and 7 bases from J; junction bases left unmatched: 5.

This clonotype was picked up a small number of times. The genes are TRBV6-2 or TRBV6-3 and TRBJ2-4; D may correspond to TRBD1 or TRBD2 (5 bases each). Germline loops: CDR1 MNHEY, CDR2 SVGEGT. The CDR3 has 16 amino acids. Trimming took off 4 bases at V and 4 bases at J, with 17 bases between the two ends. The CDR3: CASSWSMGRPKNIQYF. In DNA form, the CDR3 reads TGTGCCAGCAGTTGGTCCATGGGACGGCCAAAAAACATTCAGTACTTC.